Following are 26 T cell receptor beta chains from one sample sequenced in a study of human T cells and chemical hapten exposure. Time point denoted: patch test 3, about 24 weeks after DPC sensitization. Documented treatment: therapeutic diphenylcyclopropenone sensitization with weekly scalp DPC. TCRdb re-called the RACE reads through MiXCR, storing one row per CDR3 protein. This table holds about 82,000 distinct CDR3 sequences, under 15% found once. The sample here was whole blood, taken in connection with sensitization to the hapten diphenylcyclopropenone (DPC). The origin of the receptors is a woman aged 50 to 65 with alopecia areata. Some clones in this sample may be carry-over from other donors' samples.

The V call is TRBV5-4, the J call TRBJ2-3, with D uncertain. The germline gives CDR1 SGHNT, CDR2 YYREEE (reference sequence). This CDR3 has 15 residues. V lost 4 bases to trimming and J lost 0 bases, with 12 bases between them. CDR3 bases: TGTGCCAGCAGCCGCCAAGGCGCTAGCACAGATACGCAGTATTTT. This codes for CASSRQGASTDTQYF.

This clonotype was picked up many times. DNA of the CDR3: TGCAGTGCCACCAAGGGACAGGGGATCGATGGCTACACCTTC. Residues: CSATKGQGIDGYTF. This sequence joins TRBV20-1 and TRBJ1-2; 10 nucleotides line up with TRBD1. The ends lost 6 bases at V and 6 bases at J; junction bases unmatched: 10. This CDR3 is 14 amino acids long. The germline V gene has CDR1 DFQATT and CDR2 SNEGSKA (reference sequence).

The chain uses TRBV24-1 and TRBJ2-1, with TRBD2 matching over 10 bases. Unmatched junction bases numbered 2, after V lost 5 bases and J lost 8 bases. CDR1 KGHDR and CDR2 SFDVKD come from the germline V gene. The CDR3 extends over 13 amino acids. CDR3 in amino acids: CATSGLAGDEQFF. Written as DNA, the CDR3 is TGTGCCACCAGTGGGCTAGCGGGAGATGAGCAGTTCTTC.

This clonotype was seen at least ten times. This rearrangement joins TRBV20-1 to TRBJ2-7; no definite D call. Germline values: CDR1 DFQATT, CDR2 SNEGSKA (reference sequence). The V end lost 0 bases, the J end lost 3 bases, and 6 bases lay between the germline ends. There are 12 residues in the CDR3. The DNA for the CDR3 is TGCAGTGCTAGAGAGACGGTCTACGAGCAGTACTTC. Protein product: CSARETVYEQYF.

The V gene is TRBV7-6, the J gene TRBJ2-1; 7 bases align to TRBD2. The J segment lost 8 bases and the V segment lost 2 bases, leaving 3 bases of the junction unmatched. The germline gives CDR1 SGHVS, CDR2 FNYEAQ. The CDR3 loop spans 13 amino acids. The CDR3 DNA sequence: TGTGCCAGCAGCTTAAAGCGGGGCGATGAGCAGTTCTTC. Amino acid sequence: CASSLKRGDEQFF.

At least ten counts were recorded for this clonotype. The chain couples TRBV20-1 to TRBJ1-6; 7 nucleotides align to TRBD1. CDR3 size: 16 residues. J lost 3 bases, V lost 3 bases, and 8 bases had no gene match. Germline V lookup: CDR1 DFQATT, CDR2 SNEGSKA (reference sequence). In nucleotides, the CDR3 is TGCAGTGCTAGCGTGGGACAGCTGGGCTATAATTCACCCCTCCACTTT. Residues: CSASVGQLGYNSPLHF.

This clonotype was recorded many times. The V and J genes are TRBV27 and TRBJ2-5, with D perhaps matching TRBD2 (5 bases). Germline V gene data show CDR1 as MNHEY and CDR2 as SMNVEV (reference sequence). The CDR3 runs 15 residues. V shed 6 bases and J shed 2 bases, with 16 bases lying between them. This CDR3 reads CASSLAGTIQETQYF. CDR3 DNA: TGTGCCAGCAGCCTAGCAGGAACTATTCAAGAGACCCAGTACTTC.

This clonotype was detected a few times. CDR3: CASSPRLAGDHTQYF. The CDR3 nucleotides read TGTGCCAGTAGTCCAAGACTAGCGGGAGATCATACGCAGTATTTT. The V gene is TRBV19, the J gene TRBJ2-3; TRBD2 aligns across 12 bases. Germline trimming cut 5 bases from V and 7 bases from J; bases unmatched to any gene: 7. This CDR3 spans 15 amino acids. From germline, CDR1 is LNHDA and CDR2 SQIVND (reference sequence).

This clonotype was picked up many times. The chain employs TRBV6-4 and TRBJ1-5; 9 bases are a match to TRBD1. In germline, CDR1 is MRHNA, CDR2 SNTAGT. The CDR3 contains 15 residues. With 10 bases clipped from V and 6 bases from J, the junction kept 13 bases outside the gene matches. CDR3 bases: TGTGCCATCGCAAGAGCGGGACAGGGTCTTCAGCCCCAGCATTTT. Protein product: CAIARAGQGLQPQHF.

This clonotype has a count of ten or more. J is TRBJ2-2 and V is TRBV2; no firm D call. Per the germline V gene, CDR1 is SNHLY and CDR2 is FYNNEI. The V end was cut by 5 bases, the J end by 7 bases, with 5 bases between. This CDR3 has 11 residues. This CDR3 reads CASSSYGELFF. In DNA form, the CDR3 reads TGTGCCAGCAGTTCATACGGGGAGCTGTTTTTT.

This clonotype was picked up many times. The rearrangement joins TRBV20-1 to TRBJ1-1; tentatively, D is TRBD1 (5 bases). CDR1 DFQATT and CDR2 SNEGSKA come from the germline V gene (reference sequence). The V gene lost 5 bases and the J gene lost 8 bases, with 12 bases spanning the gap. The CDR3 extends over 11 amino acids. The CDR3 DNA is TGCAGTGCTCGGACACCTAACGAAGCTTTCTTT. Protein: CSARTPNEAFF.

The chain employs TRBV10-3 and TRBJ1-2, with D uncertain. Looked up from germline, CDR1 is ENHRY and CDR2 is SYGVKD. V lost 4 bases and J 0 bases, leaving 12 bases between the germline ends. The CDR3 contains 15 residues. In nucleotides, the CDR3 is TGTGCCATCAGTGTTGCGCTGACCACTAACTATGGCTACACCTTC. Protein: CAISVALTTNYGYTF.

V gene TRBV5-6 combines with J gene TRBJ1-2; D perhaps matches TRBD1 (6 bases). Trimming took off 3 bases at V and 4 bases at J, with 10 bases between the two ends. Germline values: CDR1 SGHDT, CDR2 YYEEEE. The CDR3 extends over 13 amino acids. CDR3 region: CASSSGGRYGYTF. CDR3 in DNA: TGTGCCAGCAGCTCCGGGGGCCGCTATGGCTACACCTTC.

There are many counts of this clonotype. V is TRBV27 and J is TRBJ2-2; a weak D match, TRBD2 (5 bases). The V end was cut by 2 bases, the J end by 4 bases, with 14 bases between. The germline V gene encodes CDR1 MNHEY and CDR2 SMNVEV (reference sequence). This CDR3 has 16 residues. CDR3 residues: CASSLRSDGSTGELFF. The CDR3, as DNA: TGTGCCAGCAGTTTACGGTCGGATGGGAGCACCGGGGAGCTGTTTTTT.

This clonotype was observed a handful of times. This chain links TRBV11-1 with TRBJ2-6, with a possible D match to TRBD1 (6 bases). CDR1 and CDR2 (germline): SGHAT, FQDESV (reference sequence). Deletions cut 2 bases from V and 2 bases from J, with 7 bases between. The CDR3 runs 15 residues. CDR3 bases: TGTGCCAGCAGCTTATACAGGGCTGGGGCCAACGTCCTGACTTTC. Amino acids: CASSLYRAGANVLTF.

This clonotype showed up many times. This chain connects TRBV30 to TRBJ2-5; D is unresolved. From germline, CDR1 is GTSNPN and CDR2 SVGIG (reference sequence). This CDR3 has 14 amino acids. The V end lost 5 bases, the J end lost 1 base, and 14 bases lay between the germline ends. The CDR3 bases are TGTGCCTGGGGCAAGGGCGGAAGCCAAGAGACCCAGTACTTC. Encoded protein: CAWGKGGSQETQYF.

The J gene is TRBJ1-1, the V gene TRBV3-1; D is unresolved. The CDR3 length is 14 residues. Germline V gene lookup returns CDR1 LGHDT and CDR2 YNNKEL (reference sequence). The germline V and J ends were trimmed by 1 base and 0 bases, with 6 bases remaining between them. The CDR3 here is CASSQVSVNTEAFF. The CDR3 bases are TGTGCCAGCAGCCAAGTTTCAGTGAACACTGAAGCTTTCTTT.

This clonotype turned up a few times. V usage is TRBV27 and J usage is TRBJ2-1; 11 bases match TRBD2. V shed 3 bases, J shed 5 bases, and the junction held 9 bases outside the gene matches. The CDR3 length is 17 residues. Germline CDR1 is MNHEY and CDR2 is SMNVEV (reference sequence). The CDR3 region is CASSLGRGTSGHNEQFF. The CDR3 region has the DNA TGTGCCAGCAGTTTGGGGAGGGGGACTAGCGGCCACAATGAGCAGTTCTTC.

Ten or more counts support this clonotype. The CDR3 reads CASSSGLRNTEAFF. The CDR3 DNA is TGTGCCAGCAGCTCAGGCCTAAGGAACACTGAAGCTTTCTTT. The chain couples TRBV3-1 to TRBJ1-1; D is ambiguous. Trimming removed 5 bases at V and 1 base at J, with 11 bases between. Germline CDR1 and CDR2: LGHDT and YNNKEL (reference sequence). This CDR3 has 14 residues.

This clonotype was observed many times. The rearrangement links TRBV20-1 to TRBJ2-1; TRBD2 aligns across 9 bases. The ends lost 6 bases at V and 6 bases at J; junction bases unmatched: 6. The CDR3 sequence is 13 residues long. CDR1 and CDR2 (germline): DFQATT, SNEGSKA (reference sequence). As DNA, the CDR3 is TGCAGTGCGGGGCGGGGACTAGCCAATGAGCAGTTCTTC. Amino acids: CSAGRGLANEQFF.

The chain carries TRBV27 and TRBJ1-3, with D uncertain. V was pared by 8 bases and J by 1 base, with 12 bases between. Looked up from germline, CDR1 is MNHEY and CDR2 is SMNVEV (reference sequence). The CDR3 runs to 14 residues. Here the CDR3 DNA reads TGTGCCAGCCGACGACTTGAGTCTGGAAACACCATATATTTT. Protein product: CASRRLESGNTIYF.

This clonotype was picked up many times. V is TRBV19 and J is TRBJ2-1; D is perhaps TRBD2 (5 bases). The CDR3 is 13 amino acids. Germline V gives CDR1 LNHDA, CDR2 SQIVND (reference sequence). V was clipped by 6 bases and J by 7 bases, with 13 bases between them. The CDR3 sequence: CASSGEGRNEQFF. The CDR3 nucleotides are TGTGCCAGTAGCGGTGAGGGCCGGAATGAGCAGTTCTTC.

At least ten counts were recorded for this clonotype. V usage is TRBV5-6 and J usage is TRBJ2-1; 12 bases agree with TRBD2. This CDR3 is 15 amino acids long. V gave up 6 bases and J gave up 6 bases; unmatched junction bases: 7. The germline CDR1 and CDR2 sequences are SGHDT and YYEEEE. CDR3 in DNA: TGTGCCAGCATCCCCGGACTAGCGGGGATCAATGAGCAGTTCTTC. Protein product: CASIPGLAGINEQFF.

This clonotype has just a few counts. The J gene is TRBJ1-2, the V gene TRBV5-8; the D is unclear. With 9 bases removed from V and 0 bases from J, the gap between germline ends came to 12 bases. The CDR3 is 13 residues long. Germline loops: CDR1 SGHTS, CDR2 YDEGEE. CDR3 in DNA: TGTGCCACCGGGGTCCGAGCTAACTATGGCTACACCTTC. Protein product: CATGVRANYGYTF.

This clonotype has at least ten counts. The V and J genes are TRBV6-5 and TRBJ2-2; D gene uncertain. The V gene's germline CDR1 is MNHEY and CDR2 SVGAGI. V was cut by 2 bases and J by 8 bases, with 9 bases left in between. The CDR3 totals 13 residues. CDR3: CASSYTRNGELFF. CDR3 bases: TGTGCCAGCAGTTACACAAGAAATGGGGAGCTGTTTTTT.

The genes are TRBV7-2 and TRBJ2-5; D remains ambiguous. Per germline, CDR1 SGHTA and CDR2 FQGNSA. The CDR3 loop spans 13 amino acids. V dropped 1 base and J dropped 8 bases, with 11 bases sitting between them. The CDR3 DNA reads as TGTGCCAGCAGCTTAGAACAGATACGAACCCAGTACTTC. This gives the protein CASSLEQIRTQYF.